Sequencing of this T cell receptor (beta chain) was carried out in a study of Tregs in tolerant kidney transplant recipients. Study-wide results and caveats: No direct test of biological reproducibility was done here.

Turning to this clone: Its antigen is not identified.

Using immunoSEQ multiplex PCR, the repertoire was profiled, and TCRdb retains in-frame clones only, with some absent. Seen here are over 50,000 clones, roughly 85% observed once, and the top ten hold 2.1%. The junction had 2 bases not matched to a gene; V was cut back by 0 bases and J by 1 base. The CDR3 is 16 amino acids. Germline V gene sequence: CDR1 SGHRS, CDR2 YFSETQ. The sample consisted of Tregs from blood, taken before the transplant. This sequence originates from a human donor who received a combined kidney and bone marrow transplant. This chain connects TRBV5-1 to TRBJ2-3; 10 positions agree with TRBD2. The CDR3 DNA reads TGCGCCAGCAGCTTGGTGCTAGCGGGGGGCACAGATACGCAGTATTTT. This sequence encodes CASSLVLAGGTDTQYF.